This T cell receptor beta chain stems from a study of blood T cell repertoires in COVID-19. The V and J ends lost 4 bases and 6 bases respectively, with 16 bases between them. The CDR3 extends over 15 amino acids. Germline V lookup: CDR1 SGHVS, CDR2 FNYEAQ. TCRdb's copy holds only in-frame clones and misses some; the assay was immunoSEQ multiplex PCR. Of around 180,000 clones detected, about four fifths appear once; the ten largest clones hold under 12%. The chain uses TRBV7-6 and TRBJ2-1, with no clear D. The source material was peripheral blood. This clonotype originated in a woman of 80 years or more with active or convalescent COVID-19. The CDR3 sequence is CASSSGLAPANEQFF. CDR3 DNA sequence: TGTGCCAGCAGCTCGGGTTTGGCCCCCGCCAATGAGCAGTTCTTC.